These 26 T cell receptor beta chains originate from one sample sequenced in a study of T cell changes during pregnancy in multiple sclerosis. Profiled with immunoSEQ multiplex PCR; TCRdb holds only in-frame clones, not every one. Altogether about 42,000 clones are present, roughly 96% being singletons, with the ten largest covering 0.89%. This specimen consisted of peripheral blood, obtained in the second trimester of pregnancy. All receptors derive from a female donor with multiple sclerosis, enrolled in a pregnancy study.

The DNA of the CDR3 is TGTGCTAGTGTCGGAGCTACCGGGGAGCTGTTTTTT. Its translation: CASVGATGELFF. J is TRBJ2-2 and V is TRBV12-5; D not certain. The germline CDR1 and CDR2 sequences are LGHNT and FRNRAP. The CDR3 consists of 12 residues. V dropped 7 bases and J dropped 5 bases, with 8 bases sitting between them.

The genes are TRBV9 and TRBJ2-2, with TRBD2 matching 11 bases. The CDR3 covers 16 residues. The V and J ends lost 3 bases and 6 bases, in that order; junction bases with no gene match: 7. Germline V gene data show CDR1 as SGDLS and CDR2 as YYNGEE. CDR3 sequence reads: CASSETPGLAAGELFF. The DNA of the CDR3 is TGTGCCAGCAGCGAAACCCCGGGACTAGCGGCCGGGGAGCTGTTTTTT.

DNA for the CDR3: TGTGCCAGCATTATATTACGACAGGGGCGAATCTACGAGCAGTACTTC. Translation: CASIILRQGRIYEQYF. The chain carries TRBV27 and TRBJ2-7; TRBD1 aligns across 8 bases. Trimming took 7 bases from V and 3 from J; bases not matched to a gene: 14. The CDR3 loop spans 16 amino acids. The germline CDR1 and CDR2 sequences are MNHEY and SMNVEV (reference sequence).

The chain uses TRBV29-1 and TRBJ2-7; 12 nucleotides agree with TRBD2. CDR1 is SQVTM, CDR2 ANQGSEA, per germline. The CDR3 contains 13 residues. Trimming removed 7 bases from V and 4 bases from J; junction bases left unmatched: 5. In DNA form, the CDR3 reads TGCAGCGGCAGACTAGCGGGGGAATACGAGCAGTACTTC. As protein: CSGRLAGEYEQYF.

The V and J genes are TRBV5-8 and TRBJ2-1, with 9 bases matching TRBD1. The CDR3 sequence is 15 residues long. CDR1 is SGHTS, CDR2 YDEGEE, per germline. The J segment lost 4 bases and the V segment lost 2 bases, leaving 4 bases of the junction unmatched. The CDR3 sequence: CASSFLGQGYNEQFF. DNA of the CDR3: TGTGCCAGCAGCTTCTTAGGACAGGGGTACAATGAGCAGTTCTTC.

This clone was observed a single time. The CDR3 coding sequence is TGCGCCAGCAGCCTAGGACTGCCGAACACTGAAGCTTTCTTT. This codes for CASSLGLPNTEAFF. This chain uses TRBV5-1 with TRBJ1-1; D not certain. V dropped 4 bases and J dropped 1 base, with 11 bases sitting between them. From germline, CDR1 is SGHRS and CDR2 YFSETQ. The CDR3 contains 14 residues.

The J gene is TRBJ2-2, the V gene TRBV30, with a weak D call TRBD2 (5 bases). The CDR3 length is 16 residues. Per the germline V gene, CDR1 is GTSNPN and CDR2 is SVGIG (reference sequence). V was shortened by 0 bases and J by 0 bases, with 11 bases between the two germline ends. CDR3 bases: TGTGCCTGGAGTGTAGGCCTAGCCGCGAACACCGGGGAGCTGTTTTTT. Translating it yields CAWSVGLAANTGELFF. Looking up the rest from reference TRBV30 and TRBJ2-2 gives the full variable domain: SQTIHQWPATLVQPVGSPLSLECTVEGTSNPNLYWYRQAAGRGLQLLFYSVGIGQISSEVPQNLSASRPQDRQFILSSKKLLLSDSGFYLCAWSVGLAANTGELFFGEGSRLTVL.

The J gene is TRBJ1-5, the V gene TRBV9; maybe TRBD1 (6 bases). V lost 4 bases to trimming and J lost 7 bases, with 12 bases between them. CDR3 length equals 13 residues. The germline V gene has CDR1 SGDLS and CDR2 YYNGEE. The CDR3 here is CASSMQGNQPQHF. CDR3 DNA: TGTGCCAGCAGCATGCAGGGGAACCAGCCCCAGCATTTT.

The chain has TRBV6-1 and TRBJ2-4, with 8 bases matching TRBD1. The germline V gene encodes CDR1 MNHNS and CDR2 SASEGT. The V gene end was trimmed by 4 bases and the J gene end by 1 base; junction bases not matched to a gene: 6. This CDR3 is built from 16 residues. The chain's CDR3 is CASSGQGAQAKNIQYF. The CDR3 coding sequence is TGTGCCAGCAGTGGTCAGGGGGCGCAGGCCAAAAACATTCAGTACTTC.

The gene calls are TRBV28 and TRBJ2-1; D not resolved. The CDR3 contains 14 residues. V gave up 4 bases and J gave up 1 base, with 8 bases separating them. Germline loops: CDR1 MDHEN, CDR2 SYDVKM. CDR3: CASSSSLSYNEQFF. The CDR3 DNA sequence: TGTGCCAGCAGTTCTTCTCTTTCCTACAATGAGCAGTTCTTC.

The CDR3 DNA sequence: TGTGCCAGCAGTGAACGTTGGGACAGGGGGAATGAGCAGTTCTTC. This encodes CASSERWDRGNEQFF. This chain joins TRBV6-1 and TRBJ2-1, with 11 bases identical to TRBD1. With V trimmed by 2 bases and J by 7 bases, 4 bases remained unmatched. The germline V gene has CDR1 MNHNS and CDR2 SASEGT. The length of the CDR3 is 15 residues.

The chain joins TRBV6-5 to TRBJ1-6; 8 bases align to TRBD1. From germline, CDR1 is MNHEY and CDR2 SVGAGI. The CDR3 is made up of 15 amino acids. V was pared by 7 bases and J by 6 bases, with 8 bases of the junction left unmatched. CDR3 in amino acids: CASTQTGASNSPLHF. The CDR3 bases are TGTGCCAGCACTCAGACAGGGGCTTCTAATTCACCCCTCCACTTT.

V is TRBV11-2 and J is TRBJ2-3; 10 positions match TRBD2. The CDR3 contains 15 residues. From germline, CDR1 is SGHAT and CDR2 FQNNGV. With V trimmed by 5 bases and J by 2 bases, 4 bases remained unmatched. The CDR3 DNA is TGTGCCAGCAGCGAAGCGGGGGGGGACACAGATACGCAGTATTTT. This translates into CASSEAGGDTDTQYF.

The chain has TRBV7-9 and TRBJ1-4; TRBD1 matches 9 bases. With V trimmed by 0 bases and J by 1 base, 0 bases remained unmatched. Per the germline V gene, CDR1 is SEHNR and CDR2 is FQNEAQ (reference sequence). The CDR3 totals 16 residues. As DNA, the CDR3 is TGTGCCAGCAGCTTAGCGGGACAGGGAACTAATGAAAAACTGTTTTTT. Its translation is CASSLAGQGTNEKLFF.

The chain recombines TRBV11-3 with TRBJ2-1; 13 nucleotides match TRBD2. The CDR3 runs to 16 residues. Germline values: CDR1 SGHNT, CDR2 YENEEA. The junction had 2 bases not matched to a gene; V was cut back by 1 base and J by 5 bases. CDR3 loop: CASSLGTSGRHNEQFF. CDR3 in DNA: TGTGCCAGCAGCTTAGGGACTAGCGGGAGACACAATGAGCAGTTCTTC.

This chain joins TRBV6-5 and TRBJ2-7, with 9 nucleotides matching TRBD1. Germline V gene lookup returns CDR1 MNHEY and CDR2 SVGAGI. J was trimmed by 3 bases and V by 5 bases; bases with no gene match: 2. The CDR3 has 13 residues. CDR3 region: CASSPDRGYEQYF. The CDR3 DNA is TGTGCCAGCAGTCCGGACAGGGGCTACGAGCAGTACTTC.

J is TRBJ1-6 and V is TRBV7-8; D might be TRBD1 (5 bases). The CDR3 is made up of 16 amino acids. CDR1 SGHVS and CDR2 FQNEAQ come from the germline V gene. Trimming removed 5 bases from V and 6 bases from J, with 17 bases in between. Here the CDR3 reads CASSALWGSSNSPLHF. CDR3 nucleotide sequence: TGTGCCAGCAGCGCGCTGTGGGGCAGCTCTAATTCACCCCTCCACTTT.

The chain couples TRBV19 to TRBJ1-1, with D hard to call. V was pared by 1 base and J by 4 bases, with 7 bases between. The length of the CDR3 is 13 residues. Germline V gene lookup returns CDR1 LNHDA and CDR2 SQIVND (reference sequence). Written as DNA, the CDR3 is TGTGCCAGTAGTATAGGCACATTCACTGAAGCTTTCTTT. Translation gives CASSIGTFTEAFF. Supplemented by reference TRBV19 and TRBJ1-1, the full variable domain reads DGGITQSPKYLFRKEGQNVTLSCEQNLNHDAMYWYRQDPGQGLRLIYYSQIVNDFQKGDIAEGYSVSREKKESFPLTVTSAQKNPTAFYLCASSIGTFTEAFFGQGTRLTVV.

The V and J genes are TRBV13 and TRBJ1-1, with unresolved D. Germline CDR1 PRHDT, CDR2 FYEKMQ (reference sequence). This CDR3 contains 13 residues. V was cut by 2 bases and J by 7 bases, with 11 bases left in between. The CDR3 loop is CASSLWGEGEAFF. The CDR3 coding sequence is TGTGCCAGCAGCTTATGGGGTGAGGGTGAAGCTTTCTTT.

V and J are TRBV5-1 and TRBJ2-7; 9 nucleotides align to TRBD2. Germline trimming cut 5 bases from V and 3 bases from J; bases unmatched to any gene: 9. Per the germline V gene, CDR1 is SGHRS and CDR2 is YFSETQ. The length of the CDR3 is 15 residues. CDR3 in DNA: TGCGCCAGCAGACCCAAACTAGCGGGTTTCTACGAGCAGTACTTC. It codes for CASRPKLAGFYEQYF. Drawing the rest from reference TRBV5-1 and TRBJ2-7, the complete variable domain is KAGVTQTPRYLIKTRGQQVTLSCSPISGHRSVSWYQQTPGQGLQFLFEYFSETQRNKGNFPGRFSGRQFSNSRSEMNVSTLELGDSALYLCASRPKLAGFYEQYFGPGTRLTVT.

This sequence joins TRBV5-1 and TRBJ2-5, with D possibly TRBD1 on 6 matching bases. Trimming shortened V by 5 bases and J by 5 bases, and 13 bases separated the two germline ends. CDR3 length equals 13 residues. Germline lookup yields CDR1 SGHRS and CDR2 YFSETQ. In DNA form, the CDR3 reads TGCGCCAGCAGTGTACAGGGTGTGGAGACCCAGTACTTC. Translated: CASSVQGVETQYF. The full variable domain, with the rest looked up from reference TRBV5-1 and TRBJ2-5, is KAGVTQTPRYLIKTRGQQVTLSCSPISGHRSVSWYQQTPGQGLQFLFEYFSETQRNKGNFPGRFSGRQFSNSRSEMNVSTLELGDSALYLCASSVQGVETQYFGPGTRLLVL.

This clone has only one observation. The rearrangement joins TRBV7-9 to TRBJ1-1, with D unclear. Between the trimmed V and J ends, which lost 4 bases and 8 bases, there was a span of 14 bases. Per the germline V gene, CDR1 is SEHNR and CDR2 is FQNEAQ (reference sequence). This CDR3 has 13 amino acids. CDR3 bases: TGTGCCAGCAGCTCCCAACCCGGGTCGGAAGCTTTCTTT. As protein: CASSSQPGSEAFF. The complete variable domain, with remaining parts taken from reference TRBV7-9 and TRBJ1-1, reads DTGVSQNPRHKITKRGQNVTFRCDPISEHNRLYWYRQTLGQGPEFLTYFQNEAQLEKSRLLSDRFSAERPKGSFSTLEIQRTEQGDSAMYLCASSSQPGSEAFFGQGTRLTVV.

The V and J genes are TRBV28 and TRBJ2-3, with TRBD2 as a possible D gene (6 bases). The CDR3 loop spans 14 amino acids. The germline V gene encodes CDR1 MDHEN and CDR2 SYDVKM. V lost 3 bases, J lost 5 bases, and 12 bases lay in between. CDR3 sequence reads: CASSLVGRGDTQYF. Here the CDR3 DNA reads TGTGCCAGCAGTTTGGTGGGGCGGGGAGATACGCAGTATTTT.

This chain uses TRBV7-3 with TRBJ2-1; 7 bases match TRBD1. The CDR3 has 17 amino acids. Germline trimming cut 2 bases from V and 4 bases from J; bases unmatched to any gene: 11. From germline, CDR1 is SGHTA and CDR2 FQGTGA. CDR3 sequence reads: CASSLGSGYRGYNEQFF. As DNA, the CDR3 is TGTGCCAGCAGCTTAGGGTCGGGTTACAGGGGATACAATGAGCAGTTCTTC.

V usage is TRBV6-1 and J usage is TRBJ2-7; D remains unclear. This CDR3 contains 15 residues. The ends were cut back, 1 base at V and 0 bases at J, with 10 bases in the middle. Looked up from germline, CDR1 is MNHNS and CDR2 is SASEGT. CDR3 residues: CASSEGRVSSYEQYF. CDR3 DNA: TGTGCCAGCAGTGAAGGAAGAGTTAGCTCCTACGAGCAGTACTTC.

The rearrangement joins TRBV7-2 to TRBJ2-1, with D maybe TRBD2 (6 bases). Trimming cost V 1 base and J 3 bases, with 13 bases left between them. CDR1 SGHTA and CDR2 FQGNSA come from the germline V gene. This CDR3 contains 16 residues. The DNA of the CDR3 is TGTGCCAGCAGCTTAGGGGCGGGGCGGGTCTACAATGAGCAGTTCTTC. Amino acids: CASSLGAGRVYNEQFF.